The 3 T cell receptor beta chains below all came from one sample that was sequenced in a study of CXCR3-negative and CXCR3-positive naive CD8 T cells (dated by TCRdb to 2018 to 2020). Sequencing used a NextSeq 550. The Human TCR Profiling Kit (MiLaboratory) was used to make UMI-labeled 5' RACE TRB cDNA libraries. TCRdb reprocessed the reads, reporting each CDR3 protein sequence once and no DNA. This sample's clone table shows 45,000 to 60,000 distinct CDR3 sequences. The top ten clonotypes cover more than 20% of the sample. Sequenced sample: memory CD8+ T cells from blood. The sample's cell subset or site label, decoded: conventional CD8+ memory T cells (TMEM), sorted as controls. All receptors come from a human donor in good health. Some clones in this sample may be carry-over from other donors' samples.

V and J are TRBV29-1 and TRBJ1-5; TCRdb outputs TRBD1, but without DNA this stays unchecked. Germline V lookup: CDR1 SQVTM, CDR2 ANQGSEA. There are 15 residues in the CDR3. CDR3 sequence reads: CSASRGEGSNQPQHF.

J is TRBJ1-2 and V is TRBV7-9; the D call of TRBD1 rests on TCRdb alone, since no DNA is present to check it. The CDR3 is 16 residues long. Germline V CDR1 and CDR2: SEHNR, FQNEAQ (reference sequence). CDR3 in amino acids: CASSKGDYRISGGYTF.

The chain employs TRBV9 and TRBJ2-3; TCRdb picks TRBD2, but there is no DNA to check that call. The germline CDR1 and CDR2 sequences are SGDLS and YYNGEE. This CDR3 has 15 amino acids. This chain's CDR3 is CASSPTASGTDTQYF.